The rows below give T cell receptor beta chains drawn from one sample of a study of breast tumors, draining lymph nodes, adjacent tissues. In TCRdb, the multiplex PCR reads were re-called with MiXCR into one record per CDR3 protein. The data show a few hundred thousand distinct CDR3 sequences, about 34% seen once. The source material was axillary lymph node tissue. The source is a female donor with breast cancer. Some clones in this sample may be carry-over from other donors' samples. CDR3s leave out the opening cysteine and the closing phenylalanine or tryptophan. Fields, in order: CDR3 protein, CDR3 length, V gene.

cdr3_aa: AISESRGSYNEQF; cdr3_length: 13; v_call: TRBV10-3
cdr3_aa: SVTEQGGNTIY; cdr3_length: 11; v_call: TRBV20-1
cdr3_aa: ASSLAPQGIGEH; cdr3_length: 12; v_call: TRBV7-2
cdr3_aa: ASSISLAGTGKLF; cdr3_length: 13; v_call: TRBV19
cdr3_aa: SARRAGGPTDTQY; cdr3_length: 13; v_call: TRBV20-1
cdr3_aa: SLEPVYYGYT; cdr3_length: 10; v_call: TRBV29-1
cdr3_aa: ASSLASDTQY; cdr3_length: 10; v_call: TRBV7-9
cdr3_aa: SAETSGRADTQY; cdr3_length: 12; v_call: TRBV20-1
cdr3_aa: ASSLERIKNTQY; cdr3_length: 12; v_call: TRBV11-2
cdr3_aa: ASSLANRGAYGYT; cdr3_length: 13; v_call: TRBV12-3/TRBV12-4
cdr3_aa: ASSLSGVNTEAF; cdr3_length: 12; v_call: TRBV7-9
cdr3_aa: ASSSLTGGFDQPQH; cdr3_length: 14; v_call: TRBV7-9
cdr3_aa: ASSLSDLAYEQY; cdr3_length: 12; v_call: TRBV11-2
cdr3_aa: ASSQDRLGNQPQH; cdr3_length: 13; v_call: TRBV4-3
cdr3_aa: ASSLGLAGANVLT; cdr3_length: 13; v_call: TRBV12-3/TRBV12-4
cdr3_aa: ASRSGTGGISQYGYT; cdr3_length: 15; v_call: TRBV27
cdr3_aa: ATSDPGRGSGELF; cdr3_length: 13; v_call: TRBV24-1